This TCR beta chain emerged from a study of CD8 T cells in Susac syndrome. RNA amounts of roughly 0.45 to 1 ug underwent reverse transcription with random hexamers. Across 54 Vbeta and 13 Jbeta, TCR beta CDR3 was amplified with immunoSEQ multiplex PCR. Each CDR3 protein is one row after TCRdb ran MiXCR on the immunoSEQ multiplex PCR reads. The table lists 120,000 or so distinct CDR3 sequences, around 94% of them singletons, with around 0.2% in the top ten. Broader study findings: The study conceded that its TCR sequencing and HLA analysis involved relatively few individuals.

This clonotype has a single count. The antigen is unknown. TCR beta sequences were obtained from blood CD8+ and CD4+ T cells. Diagnostic criteria defined recently for definite or probable disease were met by the Susac syndrome patients. The V gene's germline CDR1 is LGHNA and CDR2 YNFKEQ. V lost 0 bases and J lost 0, with 12 bases in between. This CDR3 region has 17 residues. The TCR originated in a human donor with Susac syndrome. This chain uses TRBV4-2 with TRBJ2-1; D gene uncertain. The sample taken for sequencing was CD8+ T cells from PBMCs. The CDR3 protein is CASSQDKGSDSYNEQFF. In DNA, the CDR3 is TGTGCCAGCAGCCAAGATAAAGGGTCGGACTCCTACAATGAGCAGTTCTTC.